This T cell receptor (beta chain) derives from a study of Tregs in tolerant kidney transplant recipients. Study results and caveats: Activated donor B cell expansion appeared to reveal the most relevant donor-specific TCRbeta repertoire.

Unstimulated regulatory T cells (CD4+CD25+CD127-), CD4+CD25- non-regulatory cells, CD4 and CD8 cells were FACS-sorted from thawed PBMCs. Before regulatory T cell sorting, thawed PBMCs rested overnight at 37°C in 200 to 250 IU/ml IL-2. Concerning this clone: Antigen specificity is unknown.

The CDR3 consists of 14 residues. With 1 base removed from V and 6 bases from J, the gap between germline ends came to 16 bases. The germline gives CDR1 GTSNPN, CDR2 SVGIG (reference sequence). TCRdb's copy holds only in-frame clones and misses some; the assay was immunoSEQ multiplex PCR. The data contain fewer than 65,000 clones, 80% to 90% of them singletons. The chain combines TRBV30 with TRBJ2-7; D gene unclear. This TCR was sampled from a human donor who received a combined kidney and bone marrow transplant. The sequences come from Tregs from blood, collected before the transplant. Written as DNA, the CDR3 is TGTGCCTGGAGTGGAAACATGTATAGGGTCGAGCAGTACTTC. Translating gives CAWSGNMYRVEQYF.